This TCR beta chain was captured in a study of CD8 T cells in Susac syndrome. Across the whole study: Sequenced Susac syndrome patients included over five with active disease and under ten who were in remission.

The V gene end was trimmed by 2 bases and the J gene end by 6 bases; junction bases not matched to a gene: 5. The CDR3 sequence is 15 residues long. Germline CDR1 and CDR2: MNHEY and SVGAGI. An amount of RNA that ranged from roughly 0.5 to 1 ug was reverse transcribed with random hexamers. Each CDR3 protein is one row after TCRdb ran MiXCR on the immunoSEQ multiplex PCR reads. Among 120,000 or so distinct CDR3 sequences listed, 90% to 95% were seen once. Sequencing used CD8+ T cells from PBMCs. The TCR was taken from a human donor with Susac syndrome. The genes are TRBV6-5 and TRBJ2-7; 12 nucleotides match TRBD1. The CDR3 bases are TGTGCCAGCAGTTACCGCTGGGACAGGGGGCGCGAGCAGTACTTC. Amino acids: CASSYRWDRGREQYF.